Listed below are T cell receptor beta chains from one sample, sequenced in a study of post-analysis software for immune sequencing data. TCRdb redid the calling of the PCR reads with MiXCR, one entry per CDR3 protein. The sample records 750,000 to 900,000 distinct CDR3 sequences, around 46% being singletons. The specimen was blood. These receptors were collected from a girl aged 5 to 17 with multiple sclerosis. CDR3s include the opening cysteine and the closing phenylalanine or tryptophan. Each record gives: clone size, V gene, D gene, J gene, CDR3 protein, CDR3 DNA. A D gene is named only where the DNA matches it firmly. The listing skips clone size in some rows; elsewhere it reads once, few, many or a size class.

.	TRBV10-2	.	TRBJ2-7	CASSVDRYEQYF	TGCGCCAGCAGTGTGGACCGCTACGAGCAGTACTTC
few	TRBV29-1	.	TRBJ2-7	CSAEGGGPGSYEQYF	TGCAGCGCCGAGGGTGGGGGCCCTGGCTCCTACGAGCAGTACTTC
.	TRBV27	TRBD2	TRBJ2-1	CASSQLAGEVYSEQFF	TGTGCCAGCAGTCAGCTAGCGGGAGAGGTCTACAGTGAGCAGTTCTTC
.	TRBV27	.	TRBJ1-4	CASSPAGVWNEKLFF	TGTGCCAGCAGTCCCGCCGGGGTCTGGAATGAAAAACTGTTTTTT
.	TRBV10-1	TRBD2	TRBJ2-7	CASSESRLAGVGKQYF	TGCGCCAGCAGTGAGTCCCGACTAGCGGGAGTGGGTAAGCAGTACTTC
few	TRBV7-9	.	TRBJ2-3	CASRTAGTVTDTQYF	TGTGCCAGCAGAACAGCCGGGACGGTCACAGATACGCAGTATTTT
.	TRBV5-5	TRBD2	TRBJ2-2	CASSLLPSGSGTGELFF	TGTGCCAGCAGCTTGCTCCCTAGCGGCTCGGGCACCGGGGAGCTGTTTTTT
.	TRBV7-2	TRBD1	TRBJ1-6	CASSLRDRGLSPLHF	TGTGCCAGCAGCTTAAGGGACAGGGGGCTTTCACCCCTCCACTTT
few	TRBV5-1	TRBD1	TRBJ2-7	CASSFLTGDFNEQYF	TGCGCCAGCAGCTTTTTAACAGGGGATTTCAACGAGCAGTACTTC
few	TRBV20-1	.	TRBJ2-3	CSAEGAAGRGPDTQYF	TGCAGTGCTGAAGGGGCGGCGGGAAGGGGCCCAGATACGCAGTATTTT
.	TRBV29-1	.	TRBJ1-5	CSATQGSGSNQPQHF	TGCAGCGCTACACAGGGATCAGGTAGCAATCAGCCCCAGCATTTT
.	TRBV12-3/TRBV12-4	TRBD2	TRBJ2-5	CASSARLAGGPGETQYF	TGTGCCAGCAGTGCCCGACTAGCGGGAGGGCCCGGAGAGACCCAGTACTTC
.	TRBV20-1	.	TRBJ2-2	CSARGANTGELFF	TGCAGTGCTAGAGGAGCGAACACCGGGGAGCTGTTTTTT
.	TRBV20-1	TRBD1	TRBJ1-2	CSARDPQTGNRGYTF	TGCAGTGCTAGAGATCCGCAGACAGGGAATCGTGGCTACACCTTC
.	TRBV12-3/TRBV12-4	.	TRBJ2-1	CASSFGSANEQFF	TGTGCCAGCAGTTTTGGGTCCGCCAATGAGCAGTTCTTC
.	TRBV27	.	TRBJ2-5	CASRPRPYQETQYF	TGTGCCTCCCGGCCCCGACCTTACCAAGAGACCCAGTACTTC
.	TRBV20-1	.	TRBJ1-2	CSARDLVLRGGVNYGYTF	TGCAGTGCTAGAGATCTGGTTTTGAGGGGGGGGGTTAACTATGGCTACACCTTC
.	TRBV6-6	.	TRBJ1-4	CASIKGATNEKLFF	TGTGCCAGCATAAAGGGAGCAACTAATGAAAAACTGTTTTTT
.	TRBV6-1	TRBD1	TRBJ2-1	CASSLDRGGIYYNEQFF	TGTGCCAGCAGCCTGGACAGAGGGGGCATCTACTACAATGAGCAGTTCTTC
.	TRBV20-1	TRBD1	TRBJ2-1	CSAKDRAVWNEQFF	TGCAGTGCAAAGGACAGGGCCGTGTGGAATGAGCAGTTCTTC
few	TRBV12-3/TRBV12-4	.	TRBJ2-1	CASSFRFAGNEQFF	TGTGCCAGCAGTTTTCGGTTCGCGGGCAATGAGCAGTTCTTC
.	TRBV12-3/TRBV12-4	.	TRBJ1-5	CASTQTGGNQPQHF	TGTGCCAGCACCCAGACTGGGGGTAATCAGCCCCAGCATTTT
few	TRBV24-1	TRBD2	TRBJ2-1	CATSDLSPGGTYNEQFF	TGTGCCACCAGTGATTTGAGTCCGGGGGGTACCTACAATGAGCAGTTCTTC
.	TRBV4-1	TRBD2	TRBJ2-3	CASSVMMSSGENTDTQYF	TGCGCCAGCAGCGTAATGATGTCTAGCGGGGAAAACACAGATACGCAGTATTTT
.	TRBV20-1	TRBD2	TRBJ2-1	CSASDLAGINEQFF	TGCAGTGCTAGTGACTTAGCGGGGATAAATGAGCAGTTCTTC
.	TRBV27	.	TRBJ2-2	CASSWGLNTGELFF	TGTGCCAGCAGCTGGGGGTTGAACACCGGGGAGCTGTTTTTT
many	TRBV7-9	TRBD1	TRBJ1-5	CASSGQEAPNQPQHF	TGTGCCAGCTCGGGACAGGAGGCCCCAAATCAGCCCCAGCATTTT
few	TRBV20-1	.	TRBJ2-1	CSARDRQHYNEQFF	TGCAGTGCTAGAGATCGTCAGCACTACAATGAGCAGTTCTTC
.	TRBV15	TRBD1	TRBJ1-1	CATSRAGTGTTEAFF	TGTGCCACCAGCAGAGCAGGGACAGGGACCACTGAAGCTTTCTTT
.	TRBV3-1	.	TRBJ1-1	CASSPRYTGEAFF	TGTGCCAGCAGCCCAAGATACACAGGTGAAGCTTTCTTT
once	TRBV29-1	.	TRBJ2-7	CSVRMDSGYEQYF	TGCAGCGTGAGGATGGACAGTGGTTACGAGCAGTACTTC
few	TRBV28	TRBD1	TRBJ2-1	CASIKSGQGSYNEQFF	TGTGCCAGCATCAAGTCCGGACAGGGATCCTACAATGAGCAGTTCTTC
.	TRBV10-3	.	TRBJ2-3	CAIARGADTQYF	TGTGCCATCGCTAGGGGAGCAGATACGCAGTATTTT
.	TRBV27	.	TRBJ2-1	CASGRLGNEQFF	TGTGCCAGCGGCCGGTTGGGGAATGAGCAGTTCTTC
.	TRBV13	.	TRBJ1-5	CASSPGEGQPQHF	TGTGCCAGCAGCCCGGGGGAGGGTCAGCCCCAGCATTTT
few	TRBV9	TRBD2	TRBJ2-1	CASSAETSGRLSSYNEQFF	TGTGCCAGCAGCGCTGAGACTAGCGGGAGGCTTAGCTCCTACAATGAGCAGTTCTTC
.	TRBV30	.	TRBJ1-5	CAWGGARYGPQHF	TGTGCCTGGGGGGGGGCGAGGTACGGGCCCCAGCATTTT
many	TRBV15	.	TRBJ2-5	CATSRDLGQFQETQYF	TGTGCCACCAGCAGAGATCTAGGACAGTTCCAAGAGACCCAGTACTTC
.	TRBV9	.	TRBJ2-1	CASSVSGRVNYNEQFF	TGTGCCAGCAGCGTATCTGGGCGGGTGAACTACAATGAGCAGTTCTTC
.	TRBV5-6	TRBD2	TRBJ2-3	CASSYRDYPTDTQYF	TGTGCCAGCAGTTACCGGGACTACCCCACAGATACGCAGTATTTT
.	TRBV27	.	TRBJ2-7	CASSPQRLTGHEQYF	TGTGCCAGCAGTCCCCAACGGCTGACTGGGCACGAGCAGTACTTC
.	TRBV29-1	.	TRBJ1-1	CSVGREGKNTEAFF	TGCAGCGTTGGAAGGGAGGGCAAGAACACTGAAGCTTTCTTT
.	TRBV5-1	.	TRBJ2-7	CASSRGSGDSYEQYF	TGCGCCAGCTCCCGAGGGAGCGGCGACTCCTACGAGCAGTACTTC
.	TRBV20-1	TRBD1	TRBJ1-2	CSAYSRAGGLGYGYTF	TGCAGTGCTTACAGTAGGGCAGGGGGCCTAGGATATGGCTACACCTTC
.	TRBV29-1	.	TRBJ2-7	CSVGTTGSYEQYF	TGCAGCGTTGGGACAACCGGCTCCTACGAGCAGTACTTC
.	TRBV20-1	TRBD1	TRBJ2-7	CSAITGDYEQYF	TGCAGTGCCATCACAGGGGACTACGAGCAGTACTTC
few	TRBV6-1	.	TRBJ2-7	CASSEQGISYEQYF	TGTGCCAGCAGTGAACAGGGGATCTCCTACGAGCAGTACTTC